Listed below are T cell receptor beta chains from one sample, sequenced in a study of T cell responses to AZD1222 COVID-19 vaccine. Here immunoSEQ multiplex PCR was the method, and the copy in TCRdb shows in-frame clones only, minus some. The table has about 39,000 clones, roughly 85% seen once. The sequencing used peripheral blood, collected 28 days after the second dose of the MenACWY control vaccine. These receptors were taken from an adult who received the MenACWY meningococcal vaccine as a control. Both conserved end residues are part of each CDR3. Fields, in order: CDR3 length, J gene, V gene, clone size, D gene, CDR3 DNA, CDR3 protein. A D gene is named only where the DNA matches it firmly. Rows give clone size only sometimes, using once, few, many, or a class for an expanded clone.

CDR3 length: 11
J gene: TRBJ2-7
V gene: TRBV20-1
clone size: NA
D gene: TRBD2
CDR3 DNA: TGCAGTGCTCTAGCGGACTACGAGCAGTACTTC
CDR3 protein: CSALADYEQYF

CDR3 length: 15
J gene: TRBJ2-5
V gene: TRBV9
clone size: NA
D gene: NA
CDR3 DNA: TGTGCCAGCAGGGGGCTGTGGGCCCCCCAAGAGACCCAGTACTTC
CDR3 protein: CASRGLWAPQETQYF

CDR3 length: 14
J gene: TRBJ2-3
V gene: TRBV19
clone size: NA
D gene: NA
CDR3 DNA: TGTGCCAGTAGGCGGGACAGTGGGACAGATACGCAGTATTTT
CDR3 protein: CASRRDSGTDTQYF

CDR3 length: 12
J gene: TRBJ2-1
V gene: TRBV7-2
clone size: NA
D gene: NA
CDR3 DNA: TGTGCCAGCAGCTTCTTTCGGAATGAGCAGTTCTTC
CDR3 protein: CASSFFRNEQFF

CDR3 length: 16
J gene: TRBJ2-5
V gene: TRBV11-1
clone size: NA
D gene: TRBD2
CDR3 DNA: TGTGCCAGCAGCCCCCTAGGTGGGAGGGCTGGAGAGACCCAGTACTTC
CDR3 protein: CASSPLGGRAGETQYF

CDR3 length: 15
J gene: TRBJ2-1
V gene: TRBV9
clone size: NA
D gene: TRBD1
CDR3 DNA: TGTGCCAGCAGCACCTTGGGACAGGTAATGAATGAGCAGTTCTTC
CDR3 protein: CASSTLGQVMNEQFF

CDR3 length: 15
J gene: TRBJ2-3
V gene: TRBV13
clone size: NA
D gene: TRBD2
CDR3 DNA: TGTGCCAGCAGCTATTCTAGCGGCAGCACAGATACGCAGTATTTT
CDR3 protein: CASSYSSGSTDTQYF

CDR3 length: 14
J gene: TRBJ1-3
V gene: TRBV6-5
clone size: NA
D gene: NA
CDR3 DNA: TGTGCCAGCAGCAGAGGAGCTGCGGAAAACACCATATATTTT
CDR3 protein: CASSRGAAENTIYF

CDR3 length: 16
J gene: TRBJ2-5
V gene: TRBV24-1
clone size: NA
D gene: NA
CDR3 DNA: TGTGCCACCAGTGATACTCGACAGAGTCGGCAAGAGACCCAGTACTTC
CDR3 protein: CATSDTRQSRQETQYF

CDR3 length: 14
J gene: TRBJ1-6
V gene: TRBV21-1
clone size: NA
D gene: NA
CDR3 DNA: TGTGCCAGCCCGTTTGGTCGGGCGAGTTCACCCCTCCACTTT
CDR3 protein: CASPFGRASSPLHF

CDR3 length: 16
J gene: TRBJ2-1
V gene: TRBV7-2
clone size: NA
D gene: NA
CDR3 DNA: TGTGCCAGCAGCGGGCGACGGGACCTCTCCTACAATGAGCAGTTCTTC
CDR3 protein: CASSGRRDLSYNEQFF

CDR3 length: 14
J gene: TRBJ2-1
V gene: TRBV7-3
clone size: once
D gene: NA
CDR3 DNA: TGTGCCAGCAGCTTAAGGCCCCGTGAGGATGAGCAGTTCTTC
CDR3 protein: CASSLRPREDEQFF

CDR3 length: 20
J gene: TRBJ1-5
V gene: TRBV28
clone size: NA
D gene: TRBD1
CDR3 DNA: TGTGCCAGCAGTTTGTTTCCTGGGGGGCAGGGGGCACTTAGCAATCAGCCCCAGCATTTT
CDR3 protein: CASSLFPGGQGALSNQPQHF

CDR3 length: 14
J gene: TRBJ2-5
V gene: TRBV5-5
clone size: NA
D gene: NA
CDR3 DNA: TGTGCCAGCAGCTTGGCGCCCCTAGGGGAGACCCAGTACTTC
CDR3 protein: CASSLAPLGETQYF

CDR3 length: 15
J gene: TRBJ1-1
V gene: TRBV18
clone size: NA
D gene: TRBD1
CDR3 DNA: TGTGCCAGCTCACATTCGGGACAGGGTCGAACTGAAGCTTTCTTT
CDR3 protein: CASSHSGQGRTEAFF

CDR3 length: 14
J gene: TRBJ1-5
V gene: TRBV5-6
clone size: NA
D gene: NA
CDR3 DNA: TGTGCCAGCAGCTTGAGCTTTTGGGATCAGCCCCAGCATTTT
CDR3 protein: CASSLSFWDQPQHF

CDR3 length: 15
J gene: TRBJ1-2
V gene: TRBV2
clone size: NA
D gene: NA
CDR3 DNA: TGTGCCAGCAGCCGTGTGCCGGGATATAACTATGGCTACACCTTC
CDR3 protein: CASSRVPGYNYGYTF

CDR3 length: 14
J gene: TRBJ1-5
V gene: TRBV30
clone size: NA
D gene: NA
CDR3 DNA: TGTGCCTGGAGTGTAGGGCAGGGCCCGGGGCCCCAGCATTTT
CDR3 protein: CAWSVGQGPGPQHF

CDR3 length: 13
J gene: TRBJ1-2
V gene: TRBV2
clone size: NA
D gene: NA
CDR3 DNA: TGTGCCAGCAGGACGGGGACGTGGGAGGGCTACACCTTC
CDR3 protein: CASRTGTWEGYTF

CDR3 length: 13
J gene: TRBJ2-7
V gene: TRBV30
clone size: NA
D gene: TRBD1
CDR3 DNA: TGTGCCTGGAGCGGGGACAGTGGGTCGAAAGAGTACTTC
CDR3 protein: CAWSGDSGSKEYF

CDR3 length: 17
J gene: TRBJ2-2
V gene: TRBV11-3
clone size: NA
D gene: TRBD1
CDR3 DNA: TGTGCCAGTAGCTTAGATTTATCCAGGGGGCAGGCCGGGGAGCTGTTTTTT
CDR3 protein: CASSLDLSRGQAGELFF

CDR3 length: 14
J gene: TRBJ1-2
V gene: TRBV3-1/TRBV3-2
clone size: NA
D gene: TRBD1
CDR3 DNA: TGTGCCAGCAGCCTTGGACAGGGCTACTATGGCTACACCTTC
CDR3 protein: CASSLGQGYYGYTF

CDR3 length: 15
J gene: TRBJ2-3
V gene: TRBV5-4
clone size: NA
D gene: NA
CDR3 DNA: TGTGCCAGCAGCTTGGTGGGGCCTGGGGGTGATACGCAGTATTTT
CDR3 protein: CASSLVGPGGDTQYF

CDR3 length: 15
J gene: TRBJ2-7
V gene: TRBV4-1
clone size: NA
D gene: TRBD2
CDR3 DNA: TGCGCCAGCAGCCCCGTTAGCGGGACCTCCTACGAGCAGTACTTC
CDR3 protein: CASSPVSGTSYEQYF

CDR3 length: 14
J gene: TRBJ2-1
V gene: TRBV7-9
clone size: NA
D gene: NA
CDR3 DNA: TGTGCCAGCAGCTTAGGGGGCGGTTACAATGAGCAGTTCTTC
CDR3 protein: CASSLGGGYNEQFF

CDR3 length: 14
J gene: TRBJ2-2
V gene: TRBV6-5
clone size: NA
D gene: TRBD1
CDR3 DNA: TGTGCCAGCAGTCACAGGGGTAACACCGGGGAGCTGTTTTTT
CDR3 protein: CASSHRGNTGELFF

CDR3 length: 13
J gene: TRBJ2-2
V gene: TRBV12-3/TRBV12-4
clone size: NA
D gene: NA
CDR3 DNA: TGTGCCAGCAGTTTAGTTGGGGGCAGGGAGCTGTTTTTT
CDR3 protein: CASSLVGGRELFF

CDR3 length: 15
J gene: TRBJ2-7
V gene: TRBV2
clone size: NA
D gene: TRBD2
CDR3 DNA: TGTGCCAGCACTGTCCGGGCGGGAGGATCCTACGAGCAGTACTTC
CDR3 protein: CASTVRAGGSYEQYF

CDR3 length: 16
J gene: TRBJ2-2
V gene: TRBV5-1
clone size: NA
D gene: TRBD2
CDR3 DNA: TGCGCCAGCAGCTCGGGACTAGCGGAGTACACCGGGGAGCTGTTTTTT
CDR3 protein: CASSSGLAEYTGELFF

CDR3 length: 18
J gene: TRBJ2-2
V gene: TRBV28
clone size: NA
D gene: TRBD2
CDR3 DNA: TGTGCCAGCAGTCTAGGACTAGCGGGAGGTGCGAACACCGGGGAGCTGTTTTTT
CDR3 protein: CASSLGLAGGANTGELFF

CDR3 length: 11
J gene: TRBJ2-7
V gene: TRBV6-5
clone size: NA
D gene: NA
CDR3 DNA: TGTGCCAGCAGTAGAGCCGGCCAGCAGTACTTC
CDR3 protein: CASSRAGQQYF

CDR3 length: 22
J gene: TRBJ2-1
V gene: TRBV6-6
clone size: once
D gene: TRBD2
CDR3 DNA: TGTGCCAGCAGTCCAGGACAGGGCAGAGGGTTCATCGGACTAGCGGAGTACAATGAGCAGTTCTTC
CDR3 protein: CASSPGQGRGFIGLAEYNEQFF

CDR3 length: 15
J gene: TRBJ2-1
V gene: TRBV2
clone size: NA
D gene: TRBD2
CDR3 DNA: TGTGCCAGCAGTGCCCTAGCGGGAGCATACAATGAGCAGTTCTTC
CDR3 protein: CASSALAGAYNEQFF

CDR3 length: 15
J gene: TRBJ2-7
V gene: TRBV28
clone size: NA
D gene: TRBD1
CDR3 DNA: TGTGCCAGCAAAATTTCGGGACAGCCTGCCTACGAGCAGTACTTC
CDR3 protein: CASKISGQPAYEQYF

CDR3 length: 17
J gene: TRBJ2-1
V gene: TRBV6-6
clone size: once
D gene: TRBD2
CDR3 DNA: TGTGCCAGCAGTCCATCCAGGACTAGCGGGATCGTCGATGAGCAGTTCTTC
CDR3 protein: CASSPSRTSGIVDEQFF

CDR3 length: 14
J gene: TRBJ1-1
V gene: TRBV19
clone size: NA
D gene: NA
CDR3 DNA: TGTGCCAGTAGTATCGGAAGGGGGTCCACTGAAGCTTTCTTT
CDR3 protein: CASSIGRGSTEAFF

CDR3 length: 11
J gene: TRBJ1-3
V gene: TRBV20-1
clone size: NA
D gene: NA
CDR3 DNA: TGCAGTGCGGAATCTGGAAACACCATATATTTT
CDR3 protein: CSAESGNTIYF

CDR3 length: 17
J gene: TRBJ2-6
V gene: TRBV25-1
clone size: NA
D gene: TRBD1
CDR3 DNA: TGTGCCAGCAGTGATCCCACAGGGGGCACTGGGGCCAACGTCCTGACTTTC
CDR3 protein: CASSDPTGGTGANVLTF

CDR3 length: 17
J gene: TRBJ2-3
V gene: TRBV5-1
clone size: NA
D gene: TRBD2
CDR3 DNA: TGCGCCAGCAGCGCGGGACTAGCGGGAGCTAGCACAGATACGCAGTATTTT
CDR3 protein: CASSAGLAGASTDTQYF

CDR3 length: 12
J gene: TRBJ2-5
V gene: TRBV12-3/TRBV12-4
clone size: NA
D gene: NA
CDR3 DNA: TGTGCCAGCGCGCCTTTACGGGAGACCCAGTACTTC
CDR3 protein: CASAPLRETQYF

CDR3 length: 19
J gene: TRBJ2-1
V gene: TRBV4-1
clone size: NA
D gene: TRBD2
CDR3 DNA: TGCGCCAGCAGCCAAGACCCCCTAGCGGGAGGTATTAGCTACAATGAGCAGTTCTTC
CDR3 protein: CASSQDPLAGGISYNEQFF

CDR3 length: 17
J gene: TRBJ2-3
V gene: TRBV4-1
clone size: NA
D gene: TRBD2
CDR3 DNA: TGCGCCAGCAGCCCTCTCGGCCGCGGGAGAGGGAAAGATACGCAGTATTTT
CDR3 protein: CASSPLGRGRGKDTQYF

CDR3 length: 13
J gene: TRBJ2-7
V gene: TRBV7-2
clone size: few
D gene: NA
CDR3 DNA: TGTGCCAGCAGCTTAGTGTCCTCTTACGAGCAGTACTTC
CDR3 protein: CASSLVSSYEQYF

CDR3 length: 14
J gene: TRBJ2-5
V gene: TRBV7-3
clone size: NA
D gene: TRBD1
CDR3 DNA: TGTGCCAGCAGCATAGGGACAGGGCAAGAGACCCAGTACTTC
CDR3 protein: CASSIGTGQETQYF

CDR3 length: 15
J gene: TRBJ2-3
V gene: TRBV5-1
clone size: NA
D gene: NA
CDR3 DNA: TGCGCCAGCAGCTTAATTGACAGTCACACAGATACGCAGTATTTT
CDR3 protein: CASSLIDSHTDTQYF

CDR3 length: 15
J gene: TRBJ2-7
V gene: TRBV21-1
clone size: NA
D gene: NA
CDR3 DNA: TGTGCCAGCAGCAAGGATTCTCGGACAGAGCACGAGCAGTACTTC
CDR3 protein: CASSKDSRTEHEQYF

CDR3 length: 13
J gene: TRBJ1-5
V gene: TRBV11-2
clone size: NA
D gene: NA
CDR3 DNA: TGTGCCAGCAGCTTAGACAGGGATCAGCCCCAGCATTTT
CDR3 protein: CASSLDRDQPQHF

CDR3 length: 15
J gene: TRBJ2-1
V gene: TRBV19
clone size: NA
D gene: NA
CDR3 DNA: TGTGCCAGTAGTCTATACCAGAGGGGGGTCGATGAGCAGTTCTTC
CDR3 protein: CASSLYQRGVDEQFF

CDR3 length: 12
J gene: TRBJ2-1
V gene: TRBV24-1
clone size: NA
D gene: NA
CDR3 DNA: TGTGCCACCAGTGATTTGTTGAATGAGCAGTTCTTC
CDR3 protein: CATSDLLNEQFF